This T cell receptor beta chain derives from a study of spatial heterogeneity in lung cancer. About the research overall: Sequencing of follow-up PBMC samples took place when they were available, at a median of approximately 26 months after resection. Raw reads showed each unique TCR and UMI combination turning up more than ten times on average. Study outcomes and limitations: At resection, ubiquitous expanded tumor TCRs appeared in blood more than at follow-up.

This clonotype has more than one count but fewer than ten. No antigen is known for it. Time point described: blood at routine non-recurrence follow-up after resection. Trimming removed 5 bases from V and 4 bases from J, with 10 bases in between. CDR3 length equals 13 residues. Germline CDR1 SGHTA, CDR2 FQGTGA. TCRdb reprocessed the 5' RACE reads with MiXCR, giving one entry per CDR3 protein. The table includes around 98,000 distinct CDR3 sequences, just under 20% detected once. The chain recombines TRBV7-3 with TRBJ2-3; possible D gene TRBD2, 6 bases. The starting material was PBMCs, obtained at follow-up. The clonotype was recovered from a male donor with early-stage non-small cell lung cancer. CDR3 loop: CASSARLADTQYF. The CDR3 DNA follows: TGTGCCAGCAGCGCCAGACTAGCAGATACGCAGTATTTT.